The entry below describes one T cell receptor (beta chain). This clonotype occurred a few times. Its cognate antigen has yet to be identified. No much larger clone is present one base from it, and per-base qualities are unavailable. This specimen belongs to a study of T-cell memory formation after mild COVID-19 (dated by TCRdb to about 2021). Describing the broader study: Most TCR sequence clusters were specific to one of the two donors. In a couple of donors, T-cell clones that expanded and contracted after mild COVID-19 were followed by sequencing TCRalpha and TCRbeta repertoires longitudinally. The cohort comprised two young, previously healthy adult volunteers, one female and one male. The paper as a whole reports these results and caveats: SARS-CoV-2 specificity of the second-wave clones peaking on day 37 was not confirmed. Contracting CD4+ clones appeared mostly in the CM and EM memory subsets, whereas CD8+ clones were enriched in EMRA. Some responding clones were found in pre-infection memory, which suggests that pre-existing cross-reactive memory T cells took part in the SARS-CoV-2 response. The study included only a couple of mild cases, and larger cohorts that include severe cases with pre-infection samples were judged to be necessary. From day 15 to 85, contracting clones showed balanced CD4/CD8 phenotypes, whereas a second wave of clones that expanded from day 15 to 37 leaned towards CD4+.

PBMCs were isolated by Ficoll-Paque density gradient centrifugation. The sample was run on an Illumina NovaSeq 6000. TCRalpha and TCRbeta cDNA libraries were built by 5'RACE with constant-segment primers, adding sample barcodes and unique molecular identifiers. RNA was extracted from every sample with Trizol reagent. The libraries were amplified in two PCR steps, and the second step added a second sample barcode and Illumina TruSeq adapters. Sequencing of libraries was performed on an Illumina NovaSeq with 2 x 150 bp paired-end reads. The authors' analysis ran thus. The reads were demultiplexed and collapsed into UMI-guided consensus sequences using migec v1.2.7. Using mixcr v2.1.11, UMI consensuses were aligned to TRA and TRB V and J templates and then assembled into clonotypes. A clonotype was counted as expanded or contracted only if both edgeR and NoisET called the change significant, with noise models trained on biological replicates. For edgeR calls, the thresholds were a false discovery rate-adjusted p below 0.01 and a log2 fold-change of 1. As an exploratory analysis of dynamics, max-normalized trajectories of the 1000 most abundant clonotypes were examined with PCA combined with hierarchical clustering. Separately sequenced CD4+ and CD8+ repertoires were used to assign a CD4 or CD8 phenotype to each responding clone. Using fastp trimming at Q25 and MiXCR clonotype assembly, TCRdb reanalyzed the public sequencing data and kept in-frame beta chains. Under each unique CDR3 protein, matching rows form one entry showing the most common genes and DNA. V and J calls and clone size were set by TCRdb, not the authors. For this sample the table gives roughly 280,000 distinct CDR3 sequences, of which approximately 8.4% were detected only once. Of the sample, about 20% is held by the ten largest clones.

CDR1 is given as SEHNR and CDR2 as FQNEAQ, both from the germline V gene (reference sequence). Reading from cysteine to valine, the CDR3 counts 13 amino acids. Solely the CDR3 DNA is kept, with 39 bases framed from the first base. V drops 5 bases and J drops 5 bases, leaving 13 bases in between. The sample taken for sequencing was PBMCs or a T cell subset sorted from them (not recorded which). The rearrangement joined TRBV7-9 to TRBJ2-7; no D gene can be assigned with confidence. The receptor's source is a man aged 18 to 30 who had mild COVID-19 (a few samples of this study predate the infection). The sample titles of this study are shuffled in the database, so cell type and time point are left out; the donor was told from shared clones. CDR3 region: CASSDTGSDEQYV. The nucleotides read TGTGCCAGCAGCGACACCGGGTCCGACGAGCAGTACGTC.